The present TCR beta chain was sequenced within a study of graft-versus-host responses after intestinal transplantation. On the study more broadly: Induction using anti-thymocyte globulin, followed by tacrolimus and steroids for roughly 3 years, was given to all recipients.

The table lists this clone with a count of one. Its antigen is undetermined. Study-wide results and limits: Early post-transplant HvG declines tracked with peak circulating GvH clone levels.

Clones were sequenced by immunoSEQ multiplex PCR, and TCRdb holds only the in-frame ones, with some missing. Of about 100,000 clones in the sample, about nine tenths are singletons; the top ten hold 15% to 20%. Per the germline V gene, CDR1 is WSHSY and CDR2 is SAAADI. The CDR3 covers 11 residues. Trimming left V 5 bases short and J 12 bases short, with 11 bases between. The V call is TRBV10-2, the J call TRBJ2-1; TRBD2 is a possible D gene (5 bases). Sequences were derived from PBMCs, sampled about 460 days after intestinal transplant. This clonotype originated in a human patient who received an intestinal transplant, so some T cells may come from the graft donor. The CDR3 loop reads CASSTTSGQFF. In DNA, the CDR3 is TGCGCCAGCAGTACCACAAGCGGGCAGTTCTTC.